These T cell receptor beta chains were read from a single sample in a study of CD8 T cells in Susac syndrome. Via MiXCR, TCRdb re-called the immunoSEQ multiplex PCR reads, giving one row per CDR3 protein. The data show some 100,000 distinct CDR3 sequences, less than 97% seen once. The sequenced sample was CD4+ T cells from PBMCs. All receptors derive from a human donor in good health. The CDR3 runs from the conserved cysteine through the conserved F or W. D genes are given only for firm matches. Clone size is shown for a subset of rows, as once, few, many or a class of expanded clone.

CASSHYARDRGTDTQYF	TGCGCCAGCAGCCACTACGCCCGGGACAGGGGCACAGATACGCAGTATTTT	-	TRBD1	TRBV4-1	TRBJ2-3
CASSFALTEAFF	TGTGCCAGCAGTTTTGCCCTGACAGAAGCTTTCTTT	-	-	TRBV12-3/TRBV12-4	TRBJ1-1
CASSTEMNTEAFF	TGTGCCAGTAGTACAGAGATGAACACTGAAGCTTTCTTT	-	-	TRBV19	TRBJ1-1
CASSQAPSGRAMSTGELFF	TGCGCCAGCAGCCAAGCCCCTAGCGGGAGGGCGATGAGCACCGGGGAGCTGTTTTTT	-	TRBD2	TRBV4-3	TRBJ2-2
CASSGTSGRWTYEQYF	TGTGCCAGCAGTGGGACTAGCGGGAGGTGGACCTACGAGCAGTACTTC	-	TRBD2	TRBV2	TRBJ2-7
CASSSGTSNTGELFF	TGCGCCAGCAGCTCGGGGACTTCAAACACCGGGGAGCTGTTTTTT	-	-	TRBV5-1	TRBJ2-2
CSASQGANTGELFF	TGCAGCGCTTCTCAGGGCGCGAACACCGGGGAGCTGTTTTTT	-	-	TRBV29-1	TRBJ2-2
CASSSQDGYTF	TGTGCCAGCTCATCGCAGGATGGCTACACCTTC	-	-	TRBV18	TRBJ1-2
CASSKGRAHEQYF	TGTGCCAGCTCAAAAGGCAGGGCCCACGAGCAGTACTTC	-	-	TRBV25-1	TRBJ2-7
CASSDREVGLANVYEQYF	TGTGCCAGCAGTGACAGGGAGGTCGGCCTAGCGAATGTCTACGAGCAGTACTTC	-	-	TRBV6-4	TRBJ2-7
CASSEGRYTEAFF	TGTGCCAGCAGTGAGGGGCGCTACACTGAAGCTTTCTTT	-	-	TRBV6-5	TRBJ1-1
CASSLSPTDTQYF	TGTGCCAGCAGCTTAAGCCCTACAGATACGCAGTATTTT	-	-	TRBV7-3	TRBJ2-3
CASSGQGAAAKNIQYF	TGTGCCAGCAGCGGCCAGGGGGCTGCTGCCAAAAACATTCAGTACTTC	-	TRBD1	TRBV5-4	TRBJ2-4
CASSWGPSAETQYF	TGCGCCAGCAGCTGGGGACCCAGTGCGGAGACCCAGTACTTC	-	-	TRBV5-1	TRBJ2-5
CASSLRPQGDYGYTF	TGTGCCAGCAGCTTACGACCTCAGGGGGACTATGGCTACACCTTC	-	TRBD1	TRBV7-2	TRBJ1-2
CASSQASGGGYTF	TGCGCCAGCAGCCAAGCTTCCGGGGGAGGCTACACCTTC	-	-	TRBV4-1	TRBJ1-2
CASSRVGTYEQYF	TGTGCCAGCAGCAGGGTTGGGACCTACGAGCAGTACTTC	-	-	TRBV2	TRBJ2-7
CASSRTPDFNQPQHF	TGTGCCAGCAGTCGAACACCGGACTTCAATCAGCCCCAGCATTTT	-	-	TRBV27	TRBJ1-5
CASSRTSGTYEQYF	TGTGCCAGCAGCCGGACTAGCGGCACCTACGAGCAGTACTTC	once	TRBD2	TRBV7-8	TRBJ2-7
CSATDNSYEQYF	TGCAGTGCCACGGACAACTCCTACGAGCAGTACTTC	-	-	TRBV20-1	TRBJ2-7
CAWSVSLGDTQYF	TGTGCCTGGAGTGTATCACTCGGAGATACGCAGTATTTT	-	-	TRBV30	TRBJ2-3
CASSLGLVSDTQYF	TGTGCCAGCAGTTTAGGTCTAGTTTCAGATACGCAGTATTTT	-	-	TRBV12-3/TRBV12-4	TRBJ2-3
CASSEKGGREETQYF	TGTGCCAGCAGTGAAAAGGGGGGCAGGGAGGAGACCCAGTACTTC	-	-	TRBV2	TRBJ2-5
CSATDAGVNTEAFF	TGCAGTGCAACCGACGCGGGGGTGAACACTGAAGCTTTCTTT	-	-	TRBV20-1	TRBJ1-1